Sequencing of this TCR beta chain was carried out in a study of control samples from healthy donors and cancer patients. V dropped 1 base and J dropped 7; count of bases not matched to a gene: 2. Germline assignment: CDR1 MNHEY and CDR2 SVGAGI. The CDR3 is made up of 13 amino acids. Generated by immunoSEQ multiplex PCR, the TCRdb table keeps only in-frame clones and is missing some. Of some 120,000 clones in the sample, about 92% were seen once. The clonotype originates from a man between 45 and 60 years old with head and neck cancer. Sequenced input: PBMCs. The chain couples TRBV6-5 to TRBJ1-1, with 8 bases matching TRBD1. CDR3 in DNA: TGTGCCAGCAGTTACTTCGGACAGGGTGAAGCTTTCTTT. This codes for CASSYFGQGEAFF.